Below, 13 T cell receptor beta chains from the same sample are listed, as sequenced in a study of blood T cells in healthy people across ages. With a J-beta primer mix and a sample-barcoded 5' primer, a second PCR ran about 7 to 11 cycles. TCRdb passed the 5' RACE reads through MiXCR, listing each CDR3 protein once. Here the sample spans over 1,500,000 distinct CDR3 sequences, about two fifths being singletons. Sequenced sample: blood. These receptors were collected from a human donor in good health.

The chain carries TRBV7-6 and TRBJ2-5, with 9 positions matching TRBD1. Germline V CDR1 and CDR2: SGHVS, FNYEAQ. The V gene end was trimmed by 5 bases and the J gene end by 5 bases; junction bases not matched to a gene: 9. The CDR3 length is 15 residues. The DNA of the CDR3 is TGTGCCAGCAGCCAATTGCGGGACAGGGCGGAGACCCAGTACTTC. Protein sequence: CASSQLRDRAETQYF. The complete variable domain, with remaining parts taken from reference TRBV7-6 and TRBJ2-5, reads GAGVSQSPRYKVTKRGQDVALRCDPISGHVSLYWYRQALGQGPEFLTYFNYEAQQDKSGLPNDRFSAERPEGSISTLTIQRTEQRDSAMYRCASSQLRDRAETQYFGPGTRLLVL.

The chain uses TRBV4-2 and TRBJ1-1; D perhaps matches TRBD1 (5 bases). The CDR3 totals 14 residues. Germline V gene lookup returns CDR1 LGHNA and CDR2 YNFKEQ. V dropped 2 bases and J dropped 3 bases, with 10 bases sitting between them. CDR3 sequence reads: CASSQRQSDTEAFF. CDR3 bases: TGTGCCAGCAGCCAAAGACAGTCGGACACTGAAGCTTTCTTT.

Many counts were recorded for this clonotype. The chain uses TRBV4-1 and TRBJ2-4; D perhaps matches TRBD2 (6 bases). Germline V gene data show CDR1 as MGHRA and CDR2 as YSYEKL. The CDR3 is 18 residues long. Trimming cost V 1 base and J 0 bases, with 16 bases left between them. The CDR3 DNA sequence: TGCGCCAGCAGCCAAGGAACCAGGGACTCAGTAGCCAAAAACATTCAGTACTTC. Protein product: CASSQGTRDSVAKNIQYF.

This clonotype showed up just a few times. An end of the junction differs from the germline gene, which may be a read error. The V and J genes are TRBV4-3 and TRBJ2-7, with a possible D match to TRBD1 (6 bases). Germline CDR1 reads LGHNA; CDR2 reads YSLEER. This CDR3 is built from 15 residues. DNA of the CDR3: TGCGCCAGCAGCCAATTACAGGGAAACTCCTGCGAGCAGTACTTC. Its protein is CASSQLQGNSCEQYF.

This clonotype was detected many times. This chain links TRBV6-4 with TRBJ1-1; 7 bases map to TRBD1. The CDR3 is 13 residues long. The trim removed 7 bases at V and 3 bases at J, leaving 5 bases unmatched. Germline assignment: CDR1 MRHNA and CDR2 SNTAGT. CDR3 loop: CASTKTGYTEAFF. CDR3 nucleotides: TGTGCCAGCACTAAGACAGGGTACACTGAAGCTTTCTTT.

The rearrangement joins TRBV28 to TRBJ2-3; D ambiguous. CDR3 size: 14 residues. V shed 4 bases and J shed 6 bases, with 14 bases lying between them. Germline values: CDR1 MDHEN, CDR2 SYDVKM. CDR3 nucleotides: TGTGCCAGCAGTTATCAAAGACCATTGGATACGCAGTATTTT. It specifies CASSYQRPLDTQYF.

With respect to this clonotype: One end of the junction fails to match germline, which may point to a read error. This chain's CDR3 is CASSLRDRPNTGAFF. CDR3 bases: TGTGCCAGCAGCCTCCGGGACAGACCGAACACTGGAGCTTTCTTT. This chain joins TRBV7-9 and TRBJ1-1; 7 nucleotides line up with TRBD1. The CDR3 length is 15 residues. Germline V gives CDR1 SEHNR, CDR2 FQNEAQ (reference sequence).

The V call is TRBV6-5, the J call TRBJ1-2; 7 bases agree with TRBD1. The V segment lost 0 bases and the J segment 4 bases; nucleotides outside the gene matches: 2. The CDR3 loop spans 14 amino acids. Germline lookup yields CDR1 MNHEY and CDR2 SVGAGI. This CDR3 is CASSYSTGTYGYTF. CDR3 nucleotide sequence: TGTGCCAGCAGTTACTCGACAGGGACCTATGGCTACACCTTC.

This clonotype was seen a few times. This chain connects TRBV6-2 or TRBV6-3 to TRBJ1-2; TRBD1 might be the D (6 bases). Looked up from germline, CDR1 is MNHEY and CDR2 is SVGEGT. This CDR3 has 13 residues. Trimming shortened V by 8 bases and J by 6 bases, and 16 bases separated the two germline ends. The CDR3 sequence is CASGWPGGNGYTF. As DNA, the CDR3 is TGTGCCAGCGGGTGGCCGGGGGGCAATGGCTACACCTTC.

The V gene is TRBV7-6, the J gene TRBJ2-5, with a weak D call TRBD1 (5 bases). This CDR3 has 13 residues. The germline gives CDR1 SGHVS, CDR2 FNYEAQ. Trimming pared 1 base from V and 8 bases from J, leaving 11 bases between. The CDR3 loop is CASSLVIRGTQYF. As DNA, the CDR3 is TGTGCCAGCAGCTTAGTGATTAGGGGAACCCAGTACTTC.

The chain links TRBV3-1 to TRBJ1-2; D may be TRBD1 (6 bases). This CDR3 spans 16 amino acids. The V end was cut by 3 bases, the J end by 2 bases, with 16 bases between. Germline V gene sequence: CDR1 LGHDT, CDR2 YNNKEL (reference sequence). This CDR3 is CASSHGDTDTNYGYTF. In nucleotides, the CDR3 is TGTGCCAGCAGCCATGGGGACACAGATACCAACTATGGCTACACCTTC.

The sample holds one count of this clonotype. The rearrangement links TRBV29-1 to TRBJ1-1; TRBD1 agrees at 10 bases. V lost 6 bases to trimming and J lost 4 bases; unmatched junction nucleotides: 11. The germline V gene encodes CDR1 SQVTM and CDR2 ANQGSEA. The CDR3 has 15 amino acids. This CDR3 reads CSVARGTGAITEAFF. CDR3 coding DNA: TGCAGCGTAGCCCGGGGGACAGGGGCAATCACTGAAGCTTTCTTT.

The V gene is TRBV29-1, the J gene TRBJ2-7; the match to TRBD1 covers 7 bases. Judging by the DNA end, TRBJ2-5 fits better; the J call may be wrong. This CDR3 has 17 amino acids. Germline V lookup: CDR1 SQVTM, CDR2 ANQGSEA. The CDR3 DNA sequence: TGCAGCGCCCCCACGGAGATCACAGGGGTCCTATTAGAGACCCAGTACTTC. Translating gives CSAPTEITGVLLETQYF.